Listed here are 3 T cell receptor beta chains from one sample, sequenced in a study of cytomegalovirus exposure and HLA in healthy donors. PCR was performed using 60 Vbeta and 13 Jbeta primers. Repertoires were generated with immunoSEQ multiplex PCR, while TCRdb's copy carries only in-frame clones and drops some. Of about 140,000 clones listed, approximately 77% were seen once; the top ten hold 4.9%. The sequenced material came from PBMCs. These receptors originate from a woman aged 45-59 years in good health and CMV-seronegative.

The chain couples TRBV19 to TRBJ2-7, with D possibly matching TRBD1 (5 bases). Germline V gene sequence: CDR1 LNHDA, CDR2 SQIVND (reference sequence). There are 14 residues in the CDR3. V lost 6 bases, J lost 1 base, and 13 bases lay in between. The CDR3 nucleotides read TGTGCCAGTAGCCTTCAGGGTAATTCCTACGAGCAGTACTTC. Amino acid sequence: CASSLQGNSYEQYF.

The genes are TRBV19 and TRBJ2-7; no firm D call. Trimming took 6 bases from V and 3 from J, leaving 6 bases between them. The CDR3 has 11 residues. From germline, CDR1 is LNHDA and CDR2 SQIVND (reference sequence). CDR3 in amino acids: CASRAGYEQYF. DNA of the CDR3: TGTGCCAGTAGGGCTGGCTACGAGCAGTACTTC.

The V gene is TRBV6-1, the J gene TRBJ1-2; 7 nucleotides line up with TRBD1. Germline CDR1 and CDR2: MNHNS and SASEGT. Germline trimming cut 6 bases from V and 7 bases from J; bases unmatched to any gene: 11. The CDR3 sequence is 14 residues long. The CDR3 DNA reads TGTGCCAGCAGCCTAGAGTCAGGGGGAGGTGGCTACACCTTC. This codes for CASSLESGGGGYTF.